This T cell receptor beta chain derives from a study of CD8 T cells in Susac syndrome. TEMRA cells were enriched by FACS, while CD8+ and CD4+ T cells were obtained through a negative isolation that was performed magnetically. The CDR3 is 13 residues long. V was clipped by 6 bases and J by 7 bases; unmatched bases: 8. Overall study results and limits: Regarding the TCR sequencing and HLA analysis, the study admitted that a relatively small number of individuals were involved.

Concerning this clonotype itself: Its target is unknown.

Random hexamers were used to reverse transcribe the RNA input (roughly 0.5 to 1 ug). TCRdb re-called the immunoSEQ multiplex PCR reads with MiXCR, one entry per CDR3 protein. This sample carries around 80,000 distinct CDR3 sequences, over 85% of them seen once, and the ten largest clones take more than 0.4%. The receptor's source is a human donor with Susac syndrome. Sequencing was carried out using CD8+ T cells from PBMCs. The chain has TRBV12-3 or TRBV12-4 and TRBJ2-7; 8 bases line up with TRBD2. The DNA for the CDR3 is TGTGCCAGCAGGGGGTTAACGGGAGGGGAGCAGTACTTC. Residues: CASRGLTGGEQYF.